This entry lists 2 T cell receptor beta chains sequenced from one sample in a study of blood T cell repertoires in COVID-19. Sequencing was performed with immunoSEQ multiplex PCR; in TCRdb, only in-frame clones are kept and a portion is missing. The data contain some 230,000 clones, roughly 81% of them seen just once; the ten biggest clones take up 2.9%. The sequenced material came from peripheral blood. All receptors derive from a man in his fifties who had recovered from COVID-19.

This clone appeared many times. The chain employs TRBV6-1 and TRBJ1-6, with a tentative D call TRBD1 (6 bases). The CDR3 has 14 residues. CDR1 and CDR2 from the germline V gene are MNHNS and SASEGT. V dropped 3 bases and J dropped 10 bases, with 13 bases sitting between them. CDR3 nucleotides: TGTGCCAGCAGTGACCGGACAGTTTTGTCACCCCTCCACTTT. Translating it yields CASSDRTVLSPLHF.

This clone has a handful of counts. This chain links TRBV18 with TRBJ2-1; TRBD2 matches 9 bases. This CDR3 has 14 residues. Germline V gene lookup returns CDR1 KGHSH and CDR2 LQKENI. V lost 6 bases and J lost 4; bases outside the gene matches: 4. The CDR3 loop reads CASSGLAGYNEQFF. The CDR3 DNA is TGTGCCAGCTCTGGGCTAGCGGGGTACAATGAGCAGTTCTTC. Variable domain in full (rest from reference TRBV18 and TRBJ2-1): NAGVMQNPRHLVRRRGQEARLRCSPMKGHSHVYWYRQLPEEGLKFMVYLQKENIIDESGMPKERFSAEFPKEGPSILRIQQVVRGDSAAYFCASSGLAGYNEQFFGPGTRLTVL.